Shown below are 13 T cell receptor beta chains from a single sample sequenced in a study of CD8 T cells in ankylosing spondylitis. TCRdb reprocessed the 5' RACE reads with MiXCR, giving one entry per CDR3 protein. The data hold 250,000 or so distinct CDR3 sequences, with over 8.5% observed a single time. The sequencing input was blood, either unsorted or a sorted T cell fraction (not recorded which). The receptors derive from a male donor with ankylosing spondylitis or in good health (not recorded which).

This clonotype showed up just a few times. V is TRBV6-1 and J is TRBJ1-1; 7 bases agree with TRBD1. The ends lost 11 bases at V and 1 base at J; junction bases unmatched: 7. From germline, CDR1 is MNHNS and CDR2 SASEGT. There are 13 residues in the CDR3. The CDR3 loop is CAGQQGTNTEAFF. DNA of the CDR3: TGTGCCGGCCAACAGGGGACGAACACTGAAGCTTTCTTT.

This clonotype turned up a few times. This chain connects TRBV18 to TRBJ2-2; 10 bases match TRBD2. After removal of 1 base from V and 4 bases from J, the junction contained 3 bases not matched to a gene. The CDR3 length is 16 residues. Germline CDR1 reads KGHSH; CDR2 reads LQKENI. CDR3 sequence (DNA): TGTGCCAGCTCACCACGGCTAGCGGGAGCCACCGGGGAGCTGTTTTTT. Residues: CASSPRLAGATGELFF. Full variable domain (rest looked up from reference TRBV18 and TRBJ2-2): NAGVMQNPRHLVRRRGQEARLRCSPMKGHSHVYWYRQLPEEGLKFMVYLQKENIIDESGMPKERFSAEFPKEGPSILRIQQVVRGDSAAYFCASSPRLAGATGELFFGEGSRLTVL.

V is TRBV7-9 and J is TRBJ2-7; 10 positions match TRBD2. The CDR3 runs to 14 residues. The germline CDR1 and CDR2 sequences are SEHNR and FQNEAQ (reference sequence). Trimming at V came to 1 base and at J to 5 bases, leaving 2 bases not matched to a gene. CDR3 bases: TGTGCCAGCAGCTTAGGTCTAGCGGGAGACGAGCAGTACTTC. This sequence encodes CASSLGLAGDEQYF.

This clonotype occurred a few times. This chain joins TRBV2 and TRBJ2-5; D gene uncertain. Germline-derived CDR1 and CDR2 are SNHLY and FYNNEI. Deletions cut 5 bases from V and 7 bases from J, with 17 bases between. This CDR3 is built from 14 residues. This CDR3 reads CASSSEASTGTQYF. The CDR3 region has the DNA TGTGCCAGCAGTTCGGAAGCGAGCACTGGGACCCAGTACTTC.

The chain employs TRBV7-3 and TRBJ2-1, with 9 bases that match TRBD2. J gave up 10 bases and V 5 bases, and 9 bases lay outside the gene matches. The CDR3 sequence is 14 residues long. Germline V gives CDR1 SGHTA, CDR2 FQGTGA. The CDR3 is CASSQVGLAGEQFF. The CDR3 region has the DNA TGTGCCAGCAGCCAAGTCGGGCTAGCGGGGGAGCAGTTCTTC.

Ten or more counts support this clonotype. The chain is built from TRBV5-1 and TRBJ2-1, with unresolved D. Germline V lookup: CDR1 SGHRS, CDR2 YFSETQ. The CDR3 totals 15 residues. Trimming removed 4 bases at V and 0 bases at J, with 11 bases between. DNA for the CDR3: TGCGCCAGCAGCCTATACGTCAGCTCCTACAATGAGCAGTTCTTC. Its protein product is CASSLYVSSYNEQFF.

This clonotype was found many times. The chain has TRBV6-1 and TRBJ2-6; D is uncertain. This CDR3 has 17 amino acids. Looked up from germline, CDR1 is MNHNS and CDR2 is SASEGT. Trimming pared 7 bases from V and 0 bases from J, leaving 16 bases between. The CDR3 reads CASNNPRGASGANVLTF. Written as DNA, the CDR3 is TGTGCCAGCAACAACCCCCGAGGAGCCTCTGGGGCCAACGTCCTGACTTTC.

This clonotype was detected ten times or more. The chain uses TRBV10-3 and TRBJ1-4; D unclear. Germline values: CDR1 ENHRY, CDR2 SYGVKD. This CDR3 is built from 16 residues. Trimming shortened V by 3 bases and J by 1 base, and 12 bases separated the two germline ends. The CDR3 DNA reads as TGTGCCATCAGTGACCCTGGCCCAGGAACTAATGAAAAACTGTTTTTT. Its translation: CAISDPGPGTNEKLFF.

This clonotype has a count of ten or more. V and J are TRBV7-9 and TRBJ1-1; D might be TRBD1 (6 bases). Germline V CDR1 and CDR2: SEHNR, FQNEAQ (reference sequence). The CDR3 runs to 15 residues. V lost 2 bases, J lost 3 bases, and 13 bases lay in between. The CDR3 loop is CASSLLGRGDTEAFF. In DNA, the CDR3 is TGTGCCAGCAGCTTACTTGGCAGGGGCGACACTGAAGCTTTCTTT.

This clonotype has at least ten counts. The chain links TRBV7-9 to TRBJ1-2; D not resolved. V lost 2 bases and J 3 bases, leaving 7 bases between the germline ends. Germline loops: CDR1 SEHNR, CDR2 FQNEAQ (reference sequence). This CDR3 region has 13 residues. The CDR3 sequence is CASSLLPDYGYTF. For the CDR3, the DNA is TGTGCCAGCAGCTTATTGCCAGACTATGGCTACACCTTC.

The chain couples TRBV27 to TRBJ1-1, with TRBD1 identical over 8 bases. CDR3 length: 16 amino acids. V shed 4 bases, J shed 4 bases, and the junction held 11 bases outside the gene matches. The germline gives CDR1 MNHEY, CDR2 SMNVEV (reference sequence). Here the CDR3 reads CASSSLLGQGATEAFF. The CDR3 DNA is TGTGCCAGCAGTTCCCTCCTGGGCCAGGGGGCCACTGAAGCTTTCTTT.

In this sample, this clonotype turned up a few times. The chain has TRBV11-2 and TRBJ1-2; D might be TRBD1 (6 bases). The ends were cut back, 6 bases at V and 8 bases at J, with 19 bases in the middle. Germline loops: CDR1 SGHAT, CDR2 FQNNGV. CDR3 size: 14 residues. CDR3 in DNA: TGTGCCAGCAGACCGCCTGAGGGGGGCCCCGGCTACACCTTC. The encoded protein is CASRPPEGGPGYTF.

The table lists this clonotype with many counts. The chain links TRBV5-4 to TRBJ2-5, with a weak D call TRBD1 (6 bases). CDR3 length equals 12 residues. In germline, CDR1 is SGHNT, CDR2 YYREEE (reference sequence). V lost 9 bases and J lost 2, with 11 bases in between. The CDR3 region has the DNA TGTGCCATGGACAGTCGACAAGAGACCCAGTACTTC. This encodes CAMDSRQETQYF.